This entry is about one TCR beta chain. Its specificity is not known. These data belong to a study of T-cell memory formation after mild COVID-19. Study-wide context: TCR clusters were largely donor specific. Study-level results: Clones that contracted clustered mainly in CM and EM if CD4+ and in EMRA if CD8+. Clones that got smaller from day 15 to 85 had even CD4/CD8, while clones growing later tipped toward CD4+.

Trimming at V came to 6 bases and at J to 6 bases, leaving 16 bases not matched to a gene. This CDR3 contains 17 residues. Using its own MiXCR run on the 5' RACE reads, TCRdb lists one record per CDR3 protein. Found here are under 50,000 distinct CDR3 sequences, 7.5% to 10% of them singletons; the top ten hold about 12%. The TCR was taken from an adult woman who had mild COVID-19 (a few samples of this study predate the infection). Cell type and time point are not known. What was sequenced was PBMCs or a T cell subset sorted from them (not recorded which). The rearrangement links TRBV12-3 or TRBV12-4 to TRBJ2-3, with 9 bases lining up with TRBD2. DNA for the CDR3: TGTGCCAGCAGCCGGAAGCCGGGACTAGCACGGTCGGATACGCAGTATTTT. It encodes CASSRKPGLARSDTQYF.